This T cell receptor (beta chain) emerged from a study of T cells expressing NK-cell markers. As for the study in general: Beta-chain profiling covered CD3+CD56+NKG2C+, CD3+CD56+NKG2C- and CD3+CD56-NKG2C+ sorted subsets. Sequencing covered eight donors, seven HCMV-seropositive and one seronegative. Findings and limits, study-wide: In about six donors, dominant CD3+CD56+NKG2C+ clones formed roughly 1.0-7.5% of CD8+ cells.

cDNA encoding TCR beta was synthesized via 5'RACE template switching incorporating UMIs. No DNA is given; TCRdb re-called the 5' RACE reads and lists each CDR3 protein once. This listing includes 350,000 to 450,000 distinct CDR3 sequences. With respect to this clonotype: The antigen is unknown.

Per the germline V gene, CDR1 is SGHTA and CDR2 is FQGNSA. This CDR3 has 16 amino acids. The chain couples TRBV7-2 to TRBJ2-4; TCRdb reports TRBD2, a call that lacks DNA to check it against. This TCR came from a man aged 18-70 years in good health. The specimen sequenced was blood T cells: a sorted CD56 or NKG2C T cell subset, CD4+ or CD8+ T cells, or bulk PBMC T cells (not recorded which). Here the CDR3 reads CASSLSPSGGANIQYF.